Below are 14 T cell receptor beta chains sequenced from a single sample in a study of T cells in localized non-small cell lung cancer (dated by TCRdb to the early 2020s). The method was the immunoSEQ multiplex PCR assay. TCRdb limited this immuneACCESS table to in-frame rearrangements with V and J called. A share of clones is missing; checked studies link under half to unresolved V genes, and the rest is unexplained. Recorded for this sample are tens of thousands of clones; roughly 88% of them occurred a single time. The biggest ten clones account for under 2.5% of the sample. This specimen consisted of peripheral blood, obtained before any cancer treatment. The receptor set was obtained from a woman aged 35-75 years with stage I lung adenocarcinoma.

This sequence joins TRBV5-1 and TRBJ2-2; D is perhaps TRBD1 or TRBD2 (5 bases each). This CDR3 spans 16 amino acids. Germline V gene lookup returns CDR1 SGHRS and CDR2 YFSETQ. Trimming removed 4 bases from V and 2 bases from J, with 15 bases in between. The CDR3 DNA is TGCGCCAGCAGCCAACAGGATAGCGCTAACACCGGGGAGCTGTTTTTT. The encoded protein is CASSQQDSANTGELFF.

The chain uses TRBV2 and TRBJ2-1; D might be TRBD2 (6 bases). Germline V gene sequence: CDR1 SNHLY, CDR2 FYNNEI. The CDR3 is 14 residues long. V was shortened by 3 bases and J by 5 bases, with 11 bases between the two germline ends. As DNA, the CDR3 is TGTGCCAGCAGTGAGCGAGCGGGCAACAATGAGCAGTTCTTC. Its protein product is CASSERAGNNEQFF.

The chain joins TRBV27 to TRBJ1-4; 12 positions agree with TRBD1. The trim removed 6 bases at V and 0 bases at J, leaving 8 bases unmatched. Germline V gene data show CDR1 as MNHEY and CDR2 as SMNVEV (reference sequence). This CDR3 is 18 amino acids long. The CDR3 DNA follows: TGTGCCAGCAGATTAGGGACAGGGGGCTTGGCAACTAATGAAAAACTGTTTTTT. This gives the protein CASRLGTGGLATNEKLFF.

V and J are TRBV7-2 and TRBJ2-3, with D maybe TRBD2 (5 bases). The V and J ends lost 2 bases and 7 bases respectively, with 10 bases between them. Germline assignment: CDR1 SGHTA and CDR2 FQGNSA. The CDR3 has 13 residues. The CDR3 here is CASSLLRENTQYF. Here the CDR3 DNA reads TGTGCCAGCAGCTTACTAAGGGAGAATACGCAGTATTTT.

The chain uses TRBV18 and TRBJ1-2; the D gene is possibly TRBD1 (5 bases). The CDR3 length is 16 residues. The germline CDR1 and CDR2 sequences are KGHSH and LQKENI. Trimming stripped 0 bases from V and 0 bases from J, with 11 bases between. The CDR3 loop is CASSPPGQPANYGYTF. In nucleotides, the CDR3 is TGTGCCAGCTCACCACCCGGACAACCCGCTAACTATGGCTACACCTTC.

V is TRBV14 and J is TRBJ2-1; D gene uncertain. Germline V gene sequence: CDR1 SGHDN, CDR2 FVKESK. V lost 3 bases and J lost 8, with 17 bases in between. This CDR3 contains 15 residues. CDR3 residues: CASSHTRRPWDEQFF. As DNA, the CDR3 is TGTGCCAGCAGCCACACGCGCAGGCCATGGGATGAGCAGTTCTTC.

The chain carries TRBV19 and TRBJ2-7, with D unclear. Looked up from germline, CDR1 is LNHDA and CDR2 is SQIVND (reference sequence). V was pared by 5 bases and J by 0 bases, with 14 bases between. The CDR3 is 15 amino acids. CDR3 sequence (DNA): TGTGCCAGTAGTCCCGGGCAATTTTTCTCCTACGAGCAGTACTTC. Protein sequence: CASSPGQFFSYEQYF. Complete variable domain (other parts from reference TRBV19 and TRBJ2-7): DGGITQSPKYLFRKEGQNVTLSCEQNLNHDAMYWYRQDPGQGLRLIYYSQIVNDFQKGDIAEGYSVSREKKESFPLTVTSAQKNPTAFYLCASSPGQFFSYEQYFGPGTRLTVT.

The chain uses TRBV6-1 and TRBJ1-4, with D possibly matching TRBD1 (5 bases). The CDR3 covers 16 residues. Trimming stripped 2 bases from V and 3 bases from J, with 13 bases between. Germline CDR1 MNHNS, CDR2 SASEGT. The CDR3, as DNA: TGTGCCAGCAGTGAAATATGGGGGAGCTCTAATGAAAAACTGTTTTTT. This translates into CASSEIWGSSNEKLFF.

The CDR3 coding sequence is TGTGCCAGCAGTTCGGACTCGAGGGGAGAGCAGTTCTTC. Translated, it gives CASSSDSRGEQFF. This rearrangement joins TRBV6-6 to TRBJ2-1; D assignment may be TRBD1 or TRBD2 (5 bases each). The CDR3 spans 13 residues. CDR1 MNHNY and CDR2 SVGAGI come from the germline V gene (reference sequence). The V and J ends lost 4 bases and 10 bases respectively, with 14 bases between them.

V usage is TRBV27 and J usage is TRBJ2-3; D is perhaps TRBD2 (6 bases). The CDR3 has 18 residues. Germline V CDR1 and CDR2: MNHEY, SMNVEV (reference sequence). V lost 5 bases to trimming and J lost 1 base, with 22 bases between them. This CDR3 is CASSPHPWVEGGTDTQYF. The CDR3 coding sequence is TGTGCCAGCAGTCCCCATCCTTGGGTGGAGGGCGGCACAGATACGCAGTATTTT.

Points on this clone: Other DNA sequences from this sample encode an identical CDR3 as well. The chain employs TRBV7-2 and TRBJ2-3; perhaps D is TRBD1 or TRBD2 (5 bases each). V gave up 0 bases and J gave up 0 bases, with 7 bases separating them. CDR3 size: 15 residues. CDR1 and CDR2 from the germline V gene are SGHTA and FQGNSA. The CDR3 sequence is CASSLAWGSTDTQYF. Written as DNA, the CDR3 is TGTGCCAGCAGCTTAGCGTGGGGGAGCACAGATACGCAGTATTTT.

The rearrangement joins TRBV28 to TRBJ1-4; TRBD1 might be the D (5 bases). The CDR3 sequence is 15 residues long. CDR1 and CDR2 (germline): MDHEN, SYDVKM. Trimming stripped 5 bases from V and 1 base from J, with 11 bases between. CDR3 protein: CASSPGGKTNEKLFF. The CDR3, as DNA: TGTGCCAGCAGTCCCGGGGGGAAAACTAATGAAAAACTGTTTTTT.

This chain joins TRBV23-1 and TRBJ1-1; 7 bases are a match to TRBD1. TRBV23-1 counts as an open reading frame of uncertain function. V shed 11 bases and J 3 bases; nucleotides not matched to a gene: 6. The CDR3 extends over 12 amino acids. DNA of the CDR3: TGCGCCCTCAGGGGGAAAGACACTGAAGCTTTCTTT. It translates to CALRGKDTEAFF.

The rearrangement uses TRBV11-3 and TRBJ2-1, with TRBD2 identical over 8 bases. Germline loops: CDR1 SGHNT, CDR2 YENEEA. Germline trimming cut 5 bases from V and 7 bases from J; bases unmatched to any gene: 10. The CDR3 contains 15 residues. The CDR3 region has the DNA TGTGCCAGCAGCCCTACGGGGGGGGGTCGGAATGAGCAGTTCTTC. The encoded protein is CASSPTGGGRNEQFF.